The table lists the clone carrying this TCR beta chain with a count of one. The data derive from a study of blood T cell repertoires in COVID-19. V was pared by 4 bases and J by 7 bases, with 6 bases of the junction left unmatched. The CDR3 extends over 15 amino acids. Germline V gene data show CDR1 as KGHDR and CDR2 as SFDVKD. The method was immunoSEQ multiplex PCR; TCRdb's version includes in-frame clones alone and lacks a portion of them. The top ten clones hold 11% of a sample with roughly 91,000 clones, more than 60% of them seen once. The V gene is TRBV24-1, the J gene TRBJ1-5; 10 nucleotides agree with TRBD1. This receptor was obtained from a man between 65 and 85 years old with acute or convalescent COVID-19. Material for sequencing was peripheral blood. The CDR3 nucleotides are TGTGCCACCAGTGACTCCGGGACAGGGGAGCAGCCCCAGCATTTT. Residues: CATSDSGTGEQPQHF.